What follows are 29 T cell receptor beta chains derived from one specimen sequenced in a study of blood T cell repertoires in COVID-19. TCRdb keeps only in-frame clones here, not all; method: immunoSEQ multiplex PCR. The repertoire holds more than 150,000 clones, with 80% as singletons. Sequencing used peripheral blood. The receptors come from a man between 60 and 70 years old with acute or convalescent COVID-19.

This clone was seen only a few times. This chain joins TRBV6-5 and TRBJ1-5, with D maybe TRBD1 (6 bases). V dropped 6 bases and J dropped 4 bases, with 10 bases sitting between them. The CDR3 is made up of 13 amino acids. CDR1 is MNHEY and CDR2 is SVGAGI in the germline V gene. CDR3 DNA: TGTGCCAGCAGAGATACAGGGAATCAGCCCCAGCATTTT. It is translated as CASRDTGNQPQHF.

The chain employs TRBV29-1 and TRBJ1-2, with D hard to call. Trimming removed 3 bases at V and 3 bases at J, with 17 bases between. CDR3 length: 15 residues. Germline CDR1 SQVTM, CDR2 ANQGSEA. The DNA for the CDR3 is TGCAGCGTTGAGACCCAAACCTCGGGATACTATGGCTACACCTTC. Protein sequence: CSVETQTSGYYGYTF. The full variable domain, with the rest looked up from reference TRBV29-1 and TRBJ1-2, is SAVISQKPSRDICQRGTSLTIQCQVDSQVTMMFWYRQQPGQSLTLIATANQGSEATYESGFVIDKFPISRPNLTFSTLTVSNMSPEDSSIYLCSVETQTSGYYGYTFGSGTRLTVV.

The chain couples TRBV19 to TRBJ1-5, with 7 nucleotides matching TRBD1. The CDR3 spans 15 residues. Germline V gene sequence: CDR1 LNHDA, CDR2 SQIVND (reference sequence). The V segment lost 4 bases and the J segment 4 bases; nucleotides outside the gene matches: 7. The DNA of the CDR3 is TGTGCCAGTAGTACGACAGGGTACGGAAATCAGCCCCAGCATTTT. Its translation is CASSTTGYGNQPQHF. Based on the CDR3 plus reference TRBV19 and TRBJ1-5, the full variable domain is DGGITQSPKYLFRKEGQNVTLSCEQNLNHDAMYWYRQDPGQGLRLIYYSQIVNDFQKGDIAEGYSVSREKKESFPLTVTSAQKNPTAFYLCASSTTGYGNQPQHFGDGTRLSIL.

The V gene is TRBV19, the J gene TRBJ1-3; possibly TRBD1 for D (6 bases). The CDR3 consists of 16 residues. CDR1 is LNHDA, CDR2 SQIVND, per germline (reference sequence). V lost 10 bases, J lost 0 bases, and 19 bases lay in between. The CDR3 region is CATSVSGANSGNTIYF. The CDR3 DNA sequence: TGTGCCACCTCAGTTTCAGGGGCCAACTCTGGAAACACCATATATTTT.

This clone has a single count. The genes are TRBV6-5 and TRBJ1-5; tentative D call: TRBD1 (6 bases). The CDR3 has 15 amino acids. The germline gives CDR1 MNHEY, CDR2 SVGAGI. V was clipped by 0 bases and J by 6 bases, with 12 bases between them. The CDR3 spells CASSYSITGSQPQHF. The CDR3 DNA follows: TGTGCCAGCAGTTACTCGATCACAGGGAGTCAGCCCCAGCATTTT.

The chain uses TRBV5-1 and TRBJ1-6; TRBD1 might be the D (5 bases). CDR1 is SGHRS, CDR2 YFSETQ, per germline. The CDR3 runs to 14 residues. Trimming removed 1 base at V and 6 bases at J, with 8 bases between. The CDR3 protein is CASSLRGVNSPLHF. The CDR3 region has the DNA TGCGCCAGCAGCTTGAGGGGTGTTAATTCACCCCTCCACTTT.

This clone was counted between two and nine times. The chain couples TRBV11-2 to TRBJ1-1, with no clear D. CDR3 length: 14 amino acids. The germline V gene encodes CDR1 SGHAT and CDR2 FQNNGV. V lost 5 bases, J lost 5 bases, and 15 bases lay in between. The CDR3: CASSAQLTGTEAFF. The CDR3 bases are TGTGCCAGCAGCGCACAGCTCACGGGGACTGAAGCTTTCTTT.

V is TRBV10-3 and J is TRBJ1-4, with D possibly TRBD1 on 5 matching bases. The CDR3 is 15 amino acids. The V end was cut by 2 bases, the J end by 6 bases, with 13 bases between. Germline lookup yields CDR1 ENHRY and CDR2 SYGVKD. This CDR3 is CAISEAGTRYEKLFF. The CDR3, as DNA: TGTGCCATCAGTGAGGCGGGGACCCGATATGAAAAACTGTTTTTT.

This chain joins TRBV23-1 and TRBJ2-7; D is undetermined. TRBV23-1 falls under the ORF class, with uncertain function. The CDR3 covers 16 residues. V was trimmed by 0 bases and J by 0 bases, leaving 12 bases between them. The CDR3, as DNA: TGCGCCAGCAGTCAATCCAGAACAGAAAGCTCCTACGAGCAGTACTTC. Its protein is CASSQSRTESSYEQYF.

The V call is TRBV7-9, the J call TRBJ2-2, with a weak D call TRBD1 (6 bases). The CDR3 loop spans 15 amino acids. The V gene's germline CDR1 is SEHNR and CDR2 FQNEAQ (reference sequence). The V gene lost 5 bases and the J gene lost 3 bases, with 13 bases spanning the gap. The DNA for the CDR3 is TGTGCCAGCAGCAGGATTCAGGGGTACACCGGGGAGCTGTTTTTT. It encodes CASSRIQGYTGELFF. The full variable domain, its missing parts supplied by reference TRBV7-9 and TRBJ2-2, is DTGVSQNPRHKITKRGQNVTFRCDPISEHNRLYWYRQTLGQGPEFLTYFQNEAQLEKSRLLSDRFSAERPKGSFSTLEIQRTEQGDSAMYLCASSRIQGYTGELFFGEGSRLTVL.

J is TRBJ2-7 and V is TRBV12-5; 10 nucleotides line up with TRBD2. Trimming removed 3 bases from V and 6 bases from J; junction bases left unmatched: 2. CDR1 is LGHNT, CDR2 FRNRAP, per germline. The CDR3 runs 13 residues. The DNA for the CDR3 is TGTGCTAGTGGTTTAGCGGGAGGGCCCGAGCAGTACTTC. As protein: CASGLAGGPEQYF.

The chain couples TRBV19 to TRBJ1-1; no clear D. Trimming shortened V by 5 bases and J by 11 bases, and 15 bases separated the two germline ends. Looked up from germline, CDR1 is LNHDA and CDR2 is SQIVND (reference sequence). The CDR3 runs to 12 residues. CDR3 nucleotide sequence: TGTGCCAGTAGTCCTAGTCGGGAACCCGCTTTCTTT. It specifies CASSPSREPAFF. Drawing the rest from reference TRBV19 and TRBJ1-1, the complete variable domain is DGGITQSPKYLFRKEGQNVTLSCEQNLNHDAMYWYRQDPGQGLRLIYYSQIVNDFQKGDIAEGYSVSREKKESFPLTVTSAQKNPTAFYLCASSPSREPAFFGQGTRLTVV.

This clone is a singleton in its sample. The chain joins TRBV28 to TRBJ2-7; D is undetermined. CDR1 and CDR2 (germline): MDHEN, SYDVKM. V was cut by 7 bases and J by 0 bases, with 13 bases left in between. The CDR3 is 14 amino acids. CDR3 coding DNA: TGTGCCAGCATGCCCCCTGGCTTCTCCTACGAGCAGTACTTC. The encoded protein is CASMPPGFSYEQYF.

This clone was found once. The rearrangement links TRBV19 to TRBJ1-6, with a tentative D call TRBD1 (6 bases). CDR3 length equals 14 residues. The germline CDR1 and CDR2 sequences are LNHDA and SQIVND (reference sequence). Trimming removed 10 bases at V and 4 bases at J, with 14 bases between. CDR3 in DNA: TGTGCCACCGGAGCCGGGACATATAATTCACCCCTCCACTTT. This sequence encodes CATGAGTYNSPLHF.

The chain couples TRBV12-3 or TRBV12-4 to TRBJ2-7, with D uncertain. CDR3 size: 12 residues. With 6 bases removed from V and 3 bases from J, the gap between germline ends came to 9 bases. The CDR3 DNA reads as TGTGCCAGCAGCCCGAGGTACTACGAGCAGTACTTC. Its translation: CASSPRYYEQYF.

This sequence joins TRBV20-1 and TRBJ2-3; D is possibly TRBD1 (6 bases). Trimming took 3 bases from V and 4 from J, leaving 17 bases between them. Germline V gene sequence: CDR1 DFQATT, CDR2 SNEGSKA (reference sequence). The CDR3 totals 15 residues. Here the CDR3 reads CSASEQGFRADTQYF. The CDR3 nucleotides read TGCAGTGCTAGTGAACAGGGTTTTCGCGCAGATACGCAGTATTTT.

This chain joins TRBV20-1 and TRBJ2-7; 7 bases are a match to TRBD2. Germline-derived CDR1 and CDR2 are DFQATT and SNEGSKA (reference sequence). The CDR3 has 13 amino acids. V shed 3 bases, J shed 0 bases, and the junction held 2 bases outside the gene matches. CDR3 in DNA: TGCAGTGCTAGTGAGCGGGGCTCCTACGAGCAGTACTTC. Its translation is CSASERGSYEQYF.

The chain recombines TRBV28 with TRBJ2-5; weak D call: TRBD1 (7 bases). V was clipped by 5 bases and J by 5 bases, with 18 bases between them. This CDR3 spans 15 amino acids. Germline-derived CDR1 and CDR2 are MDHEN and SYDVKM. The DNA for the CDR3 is TGTGCCAGCAGTCCCCGGAGGGGGCCTGTGGAGACCCAGTACTTC. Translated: CASSPRRGPVETQYF.

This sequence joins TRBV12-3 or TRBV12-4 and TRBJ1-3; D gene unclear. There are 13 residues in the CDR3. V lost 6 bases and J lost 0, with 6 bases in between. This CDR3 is CASSLSSGNTIYF. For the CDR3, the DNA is TGTGCCAGCAGCCTTAGCTCTGGAAACACCATATATTTT.

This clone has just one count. CDR3 amino acids: CASSLEGSRSSGANVLTF. CDR3 sequence (DNA): TGTGCCAGCAGCTTAGAGGGCTCTAGATCCTCTGGGGCCAACGTCCTGACTTTC. The rearrangement links TRBV7-3 to TRBJ2-6; possible D gene TRBD2, 5 bases. Germline V gene lookup returns CDR1 SGHTA and CDR2 FQGTGA. The CDR3 is 18 residues long. With 2 bases removed from V and 0 bases from J, the gap between germline ends came to 14 bases. The complete variable domain, with remaining parts taken from reference TRBV7-3 and TRBJ2-6, reads GAGVSQTPSNKVTEKGKYVELRCDPISGHTALYWYRQSLGQGPEFLIYFQGTGAADDSGLPNDRFFAVRPEGSVSTLKIQRTERGDSAVYLCASSLEGSRSSGANVLTFGAGSRLTVL.

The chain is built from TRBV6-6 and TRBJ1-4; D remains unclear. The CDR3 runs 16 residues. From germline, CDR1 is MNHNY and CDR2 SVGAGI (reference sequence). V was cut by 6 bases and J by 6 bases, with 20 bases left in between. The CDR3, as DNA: TGTGCCAGCAGACGTGAGGGAATTGTTTCGGATGAAAAACTGTTTTTT. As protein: CASRREGIVSDEKLFF.

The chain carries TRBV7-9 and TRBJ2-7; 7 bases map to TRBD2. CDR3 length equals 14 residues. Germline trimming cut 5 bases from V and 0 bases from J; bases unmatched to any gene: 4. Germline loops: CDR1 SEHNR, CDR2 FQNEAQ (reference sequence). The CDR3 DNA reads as TGTGCCAGCAGCCCCGGCGGGAGCTCCTACGAGCAGTACTTC. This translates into CASSPGGSSYEQYF.

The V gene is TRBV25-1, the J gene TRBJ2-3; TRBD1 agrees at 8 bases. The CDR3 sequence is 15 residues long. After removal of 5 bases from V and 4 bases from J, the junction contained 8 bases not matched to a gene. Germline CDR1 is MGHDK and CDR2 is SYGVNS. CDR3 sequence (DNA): TGTGCCAGCAGTAGGGGGACAGGTTCGGCAGATACGCAGTATTTT. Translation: CASSRGTGSADTQYF.

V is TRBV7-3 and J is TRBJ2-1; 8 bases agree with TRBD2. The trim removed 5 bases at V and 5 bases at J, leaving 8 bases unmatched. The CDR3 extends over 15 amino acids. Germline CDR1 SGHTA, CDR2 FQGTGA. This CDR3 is CASSLSGGRHNEQFF. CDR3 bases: TGTGCCAGCAGCCTGAGCGGGGGTCGCCACAATGAGCAGTTCTTC.

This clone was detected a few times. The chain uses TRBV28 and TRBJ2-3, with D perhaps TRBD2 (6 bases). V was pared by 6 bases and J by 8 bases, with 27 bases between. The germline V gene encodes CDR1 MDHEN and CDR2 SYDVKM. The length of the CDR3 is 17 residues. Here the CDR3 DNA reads TGTGCCAGCAGCCACCTCTCCTGGAGGCTAGCGAAGGGTACGCAGTATTTT. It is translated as CASSHLSWRLAKGTQYF. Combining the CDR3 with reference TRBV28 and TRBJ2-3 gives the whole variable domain DVKVTQSSRYLVKRTGEKVFLECVQDMDHENMFWYRQDPGLGLRLIYFSYDVKMKEKGDIPEGYSVSREKKERFSLILESASTNQTSMYLCASSHLSWRLAKGTQYFGPGTRLTVL.

CDR3 DNA sequence: TGTGCCAGCAGCGTAGCCGGAGGGGAAGCTTTCTTT. Amino acids: CASSVAGGEAFF. V usage is TRBV9 and J usage is TRBJ1-1; the D is unclear. The CDR3 loop spans 12 amino acids. V was pared by 0 bases and J by 8 bases, with 8 bases between. CDR1 SGDLS and CDR2 YYNGEE come from the germline V gene.

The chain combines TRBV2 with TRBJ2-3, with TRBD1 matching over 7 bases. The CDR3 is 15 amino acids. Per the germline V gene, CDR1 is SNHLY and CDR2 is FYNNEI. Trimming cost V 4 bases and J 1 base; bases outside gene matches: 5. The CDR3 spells CASSAKGGGTDTQYF. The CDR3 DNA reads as TGTGCCAGCAGTGCGAAAGGGGGCGGCACAGATACGCAGTATTTT.

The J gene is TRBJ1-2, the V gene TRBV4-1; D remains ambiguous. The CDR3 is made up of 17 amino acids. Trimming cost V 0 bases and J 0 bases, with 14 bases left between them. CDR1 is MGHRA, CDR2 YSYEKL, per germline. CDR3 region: CASSQDGRTLTNYGYTF. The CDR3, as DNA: TGCGCCAGCAGCCAAGATGGGAGGACGCTGACTAACTATGGCTACACCTTC.

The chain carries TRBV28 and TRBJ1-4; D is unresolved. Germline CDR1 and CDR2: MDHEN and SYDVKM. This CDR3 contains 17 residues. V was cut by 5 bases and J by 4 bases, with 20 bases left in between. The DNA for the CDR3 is TGTGCCAGCAGTCCCCGGCTAGCTCGGGCACATAATGAAAAACTGTTTTTT. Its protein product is CASSPRLARAHNEKLFF.